Each of the 32 T cell receptor beta chains below was sequenced from the same sample in a study of shared clonotypes between healthy human individuals. The repertoire was sequenced with immunoSEQ multiplex PCR; TCRdb's copy has only in-frame clones and lacks some. The sample yields a few million clones, 95% seen once. The sequenced material came from naive CD4+ T cells sorted from blood. The subset is: CD45RA+ positively selected. The origin of the receptors is a man aged 18 to 35 in good health.

The chain is built from TRBV20-1 and TRBJ2-2, with unresolved D. The length of the CDR3 is 11 residues. Germline V gives CDR1 DFQATT, CDR2 SNEGSKA (reference sequence). V lost 2 bases and J lost 4, with 2 bases in between. In DNA, the CDR3 is TGCAGTGCTAGAATCACCGGGGAGCTGTTTTTT. Translation gives CSARITGELFF.

A remark on this clone: Other DNA sequences in the sample encode the same CDR3. The rearrangement uses TRBV5-1 and TRBJ2-5; 10 positions agree with TRBD2. The CDR3 totals 15 residues. Germline V gene sequence: CDR1 SGHRS, CDR2 YFSETQ. Trimming at V came to 4 bases and at J to 4 bases, leaving 7 bases not matched to a gene. This CDR3 reads CASSLVASGGETQYF. The CDR3 DNA reads as TGCGCCAGCAGCCTTGTCGCTAGCGGGGGAGAGACCCAGTACTTC.

Regarding this clone: Other nucleotide sequences in the sample specify the same CDR3. The CDR3 DNA sequence: TGCGCCAGCAGCTCGGGCTTAGCGGGGTGGGAGACCCAGTACTTC. Encoded protein: CASSSGLAGWETQYF. The V call is TRBV5-1, the J call TRBJ2-5; 8 bases align to TRBD2. In germline, CDR1 is SGHRS, CDR2 YFSETQ. Trimming took 3 bases from V and 5 from J; bases not matched to a gene: 9. The CDR3 spans 15 residues.

The chain employs TRBV28 and TRBJ2-7, with 8 bases matching TRBD1. The trim removed 4 bases at V and 2 bases at J, leaving 7 bases unmatched. The CDR3 length is 15 residues. CDR1 and CDR2 from the germline V gene are MDHEN and SYDVKM. CDR3 bases: TGTGCCAGCAGTTCAGGGGGCTCGGCCCCCTACGAGCAGTACTTC. Translation gives CASSSGGSAPYEQYF.

V gene TRBV30 combines with J gene TRBJ2-5; 10 nucleotides agree with TRBD2. From germline, CDR1 is GTSNPN and CDR2 SVGIG (reference sequence). With V trimmed by 0 bases and J by 4 bases, 5 bases remained unmatched. The CDR3 has 15 residues. The CDR3 sequence: CAWSVRLAGVETQYF. Here the CDR3 DNA reads TGTGCCTGGAGTGTAAGGCTAGCGGGGGTAGAGACCCAGTACTTC.

This chain connects TRBV5-8 to TRBJ2-5, with D unclear. This CDR3 has 14 amino acids. CDR1 and CDR2 from the germline V gene are SGHTS and YDEGEE. Trimming left V 2 bases short and J 9 bases short, with 17 bases between. CDR3 in amino acids: CASSLGRGRGAQYF. In nucleotides, the CDR3 is TGTGCCAGCAGCTTAGGGCGAGGTCGAGGTGCCCAGTACTTC.

This clone was counted once. The chain recombines TRBV6-5 with TRBJ1-3, with 8 nucleotides matching TRBD1. The CDR3 spans 14 residues. With 6 bases clipped from V and 1 base from J, the junction kept 2 bases outside the gene matches. Germline CDR1 reads MNHEY; CDR2 reads SVGAGI. The CDR3 region has the DNA TGTGCCAGCAGGCGACAGGGGTCTGGAAACACCATATATTTT. Protein product: CASRRQGSGNTIYF.

Only one count was recorded for this clone. This chain joins TRBV27 and TRBJ2-2; D is unclear. Trimming shortened V by 6 bases and J by 0 bases, and 5 bases separated the two germline ends. The germline V gene encodes CDR1 MNHEY and CDR2 SMNVEV (reference sequence). The CDR3 totals 13 residues. The CDR3, as DNA: TGTGCCAGCAGGCCCCCGAACACCGGGGAGCTGTTTTTT. It translates to CASRPPNTGELFF.

The chain employs TRBV7-2 and TRBJ2-5; no definite D call. This CDR3 is built from 11 residues. The V gene's germline CDR1 is SGHTA and CDR2 FQGNSA. V gave up 1 base and J gave up 9 bases, with 6 bases separating them. The chain's CDR3 is CASSLGQAQYF. Here the CDR3 DNA reads TGTGCCAGCAGCTTAGGGCAGGCCCAGTACTTC.

This clone was detected once. This sequence joins TRBV7-2 and TRBJ2-1, with TRBD2 matching over 13 bases. Germline V gene data show CDR1 as SGHTA and CDR2 as FQGNSA. The CDR3 has 18 residues. Trimming cost V 5 bases and J 0 bases; bases outside gene matches: 7. CDR3 sequence: CASSRLAGGQSSYNEQFF. The CDR3 DNA sequence: TGTGCCAGCAGCCGACTAGCGGGGGGCCAGAGCTCCTACAATGAGCAGTTCTTC.

As to this clone: This same CDR3 is encoded by further DNA sequences in the sample. The V and J genes are TRBV5-1 and TRBJ1-5; 7 nucleotides match TRBD1. In germline, CDR1 is SGHRS, CDR2 YFSETQ. V trimming: 2 bases; J trimming: 2 bases; junction bases outside the gene matches: 4. This CDR3 has 15 residues. CDR3 DNA sequence: TGCGCCAGCAGCTTAGGCGGGACAGGCAATCAGCCCCAGCATTTT. Protein product: CASSLGGTGNQPQHF.

This chain uses TRBV6-5 with TRBJ1-1, with D possibly matching TRBD1 (5 bases). V lost 4 bases and J 2 bases, leaving 8 bases between the germline ends. The CDR3 is 13 residues long. The V gene's germline CDR1 is MNHEY and CDR2 SVGAGI. CDR3 sequence: CASSFGHNTEAFF. CDR3 nucleotides: TGTGCCAGCAGTTTCGGACACAACACTGAAGCTTTCTTT.

The gene calls are TRBV6-1 and TRBJ1-4; possible D gene TRBD1, 5 bases. Germline CDR1 and CDR2: MNHNS and SASEGT. CDR3 length equals 15 residues. V was pared by 10 bases and J by 2 bases, with 17 bases between. CDR3 DNA: TGTGCCACCGGGGGGAGGGCTGAGACTAATGAAAAACTGTTTTTT. Protein sequence: CATGGRAETNEKLFF.

This clone has just a few counts. The genes are TRBV19 and TRBJ2-2, with D possibly TRBD2 on 6 matching bases. Germline-derived CDR1 and CDR2 are LNHDA and SQIVND (reference sequence). The germline V and J ends were trimmed by 4 bases and 5 bases, with 11 bases remaining between them. This CDR3 comprises 14 residues. The CDR3 sequence: CASSTSSDTGELFF. CDR3 coding DNA: TGTGCCAGTAGTACATCTAGCGATACCGGGGAGCTGTTTTTT.

The V and J genes are TRBV5-4 and TRBJ1-1, with a possible D match to TRBD1 (6 bases). Germline V gene sequence: CDR1 SGHNT, CDR2 YYREEE (reference sequence). The CDR3 length is 13 residues. Trimming removed 3 bases at V and 4 bases at J, with 10 bases between. In nucleotides, the CDR3 is TGTGCCAGCAGCTCACAGGGCCGCACTGAAGCTTTCTTT. Protein: CASSSQGRTEAFF.

This clone has more than one count but fewer than ten. This sequence joins TRBV7-8 and TRBJ2-5; D not resolved. V lost 5 bases and J 1 base, leaving 8 bases between the germline ends. CDR1 and CDR2 (germline): SGHVS, FQNEAQ. CDR3 length: 13 residues. CDR3 nucleotide sequence: TGTGCCAGCAGCCCCGGTCTCCAAGAGACCCAGTACTTC. Translated: CASSPGLQETQYF.

This sequence joins TRBV10-1 and TRBJ2-1, with 13 bases lining up with TRBD2. Germline assignment: CDR1 WNHNN and CDR2 SYGVQD (reference sequence). V gave up 5 bases and J gave up 9 bases; unmatched junction bases: 7. The CDR3 is 15 amino acids. In DNA form, the CDR3 reads TGCGCCAGCAGTCAACTAGCGGGAGGGCAGACTGAGCAGTTCTTC. Its translation: CASSQLAGGQTEQFF.

The V and J genes are TRBV19 and TRBJ1-4; the match to TRBD1 covers 10 bases. CDR3 length: 13 residues. Unmatched junction bases numbered 2, after V lost 8 bases and J lost 5 bases. Germline CDR1 reads LNHDA; CDR2 reads SQIVND (reference sequence). CDR3 in DNA: TGTGCCAGTTCGGGACAGGGGAATGAAAAACTGTTTTTT. Translated, it gives CASSGQGNEKLFF. Together with reference TRBV19 and TRBJ1-4, the CDR3 gives the full variable domain: DGGITQSPKYLFRKEGQNVTLSCEQNLNHDAMYWYRQDPGQGLRLIYYSQIVNDFQKGDIAEGYSVSREKKESFPLTVTSAQKNPTAFYLCASSGQGNEKLFFGSGTQLSVL.

This clone has only one observation. This chain joins TRBV10-3 and TRBJ1-6; D possibly corresponds to TRBD1 (5 bases). CDR1 ENHRY and CDR2 SYGVKD come from the germline V gene. V was cut by 6 bases and J by 5 bases, with 14 bases left in between. This CDR3 has 15 residues. The CDR3 spells CAIRGRAGDNSPLHF. In DNA, the CDR3 is TGTGCCATCAGAGGCCGGGCGGGGGATAATTCACCCCTCCACTTT.

The V and J genes are TRBV5-8 and TRBJ1-1; TRBD1 matches at 10 bases. Germline V lookup: CDR1 SGHTS, CDR2 YDEGEE. The CDR3 has 18 amino acids. After removal of 5 bases from V and 3 bases from J, the junction contained 16 bases not matched to a gene. Written as DNA, the CDR3 is TGTGCCAGCAGTTCGGACAGGGGGTCATTCCCCCCGCACACTGAAGCTTTCTTT. Protein sequence: CASSSDRGSFPPHTEAFF.

This chain links TRBV10-1 with TRBJ1-1; D is perhaps TRBD1 (5 bases). Looked up from germline, CDR1 is WNHNN and CDR2 is SYGVQD (reference sequence). V was cut by 4 bases and J by 1 base, with 7 bases left in between. CDR3 length: 13 residues. This CDR3 is CASSVQENTEAFF. CDR3 DNA sequence: TGCGCCAGCAGTGTACAGGAGAACACTGAAGCTTTCTTT.

In DNA form, the CDR3 reads TGTGCCAGCAGCCCCGGGACAGGGGGCGGCAATCAGCCCCAGCATTTT. Translating gives CASSPGTGGGNQPQHF. V gene TRBV6-6 combines with J gene TRBJ1-5, with 12 bases aligning to TRBD1. The germline CDR1 and CDR2 sequences are MNHNY and SVGAGI (reference sequence). V lost 6 bases and J lost 2; bases outside the gene matches: 5. The CDR3 sequence is 16 residues long.

J is TRBJ2-3 and V is TRBV18; 8 nucleotides align to TRBD2. Per the germline V gene, CDR1 is KGHSH and CDR2 is LQKENI. V was clipped by 8 bases and J by 3 bases; unmatched bases: 4. CDR3 length: 13 amino acids. The CDR3 bases are TGTGCCAGCGGAGCGGGAGTGACAGATACGCAGTATTTT. Protein product: CASGAGVTDTQYF.

Details on this clone: The germline gene is not matched at one end of the junction; a read error may be the cause. The chain combines TRBV7-7 with TRBJ2-3; no clear D. The germline V gene encodes CDR1 SSHAT and CDR2 FNYEAQ (reference sequence). The CDR3 spans 14 residues. The CDR3, as DNA: TGTGCTAGCAGCTTAGATCGATCCACAGATACGCAGTATTTT. Translating gives CASSLDRSTDTQYF.

V and J are TRBV30 and TRBJ2-2; 8 nucleotides match TRBD1. Germline V gene lookup returns CDR1 GTSNPN and CDR2 SVGIG (reference sequence). Germline trimming cut 4 bases from V and 6 bases from J; bases unmatched to any gene: 7. The CDR3 totals 14 residues. CDR3 DNA: TGTGCCTGGAATCCAGGGGGCGCCCCCGGGGAGCTGTTTTTT. The encoded protein is CAWNPGGAPGELFF. Using reference TRBV30 and TRBJ2-2 for the parts outside the CDR3, the full variable domain is SQTIHQWPATLVQPVGSPLSLECTVEGTSNPNLYWYRQAAGRGLQLLFYSVGIGQISSEVPQNLSASRPQDRQFILSSKKLLLSDSGFYLCAWNPGGAPGELFFGEGSRLTVL.

J is TRBJ2-1 and V is TRBV7-2; TRBD2 matches at 8 bases. V was pared by 5 bases and J by 2 bases, with 8 bases of the junction left unmatched. CDR3 length equals 16 residues. Germline V gene data show CDR1 as SGHTA and CDR2 as FQGNSA. The CDR3: CASSTTGGSPYNEQFF. The CDR3 coding sequence is TGTGCCAGCAGCACTACGGGAGGGTCCCCCTACAATGAGCAGTTCTTC.

CDR3 protein: CASSSRTDTGELFF. Written as DNA, the CDR3 is TGTGCCAGCAGCTCCCGGACAGACACCGGGGAGCTGTTTTTT. V usage is TRBV9 and J usage is TRBJ2-2, with D tentatively TRBD1 (6 bases). This CDR3 comprises 14 residues. Germline loops: CDR1 SGDLS, CDR2 YYNGEE. Trimming pared 4 bases from V and 3 bases from J, leaving 10 bases between.

Here the CDR3 reads CASSTKETQYF. CDR3 nucleotides: TGTGCCAGCAGCACCAAAGAGACCCAGTACTTC. V is TRBV7-8 and J is TRBJ2-5; D is ambiguous. This CDR3 has 11 residues. V was clipped by 5 bases and J by 3 bases, with 4 bases between them. In germline, CDR1 is SGHVS, CDR2 FQNEAQ.

This clone was counted a single time. J is TRBJ2-3 and V is TRBV7-8; 11 bases line up with TRBD2. The germline CDR1 and CDR2 sequences are SGHVS and FQNEAQ. V dropped 5 bases and J dropped 14; count of bases not matched to a gene: 9. This CDR3 is 13 amino acids long. The chain's CDR3 is CASSGGTSGLPYF. As DNA, the CDR3 is TGTGCCAGCAGCGGGGGGACTAGCGGTTTGCCGTATTTT.

The rearrangement links TRBV9 to TRBJ1-4; D is undetermined. This CDR3 contains 14 residues. Trimming stripped 0 bases from V and 6 bases from J, with 9 bases between. CDR1 is SGDLS and CDR2 is YYNGEE in the germline V gene. CDR3 residues: CASSVGHNYEKLFF. The DNA of the CDR3 is TGTGCCAGCAGCGTAGGACATAATTATGAAAAACTGTTTTTT.

This chain uses TRBV6-1 with TRBJ2-7; TRBD2 matches at 8 bases. The CDR3 totals 14 residues. Germline values: CDR1 MNHNS, CDR2 SASEGT. Trimming at V came to 10 bases and at J to 0 bases, leaving 8 bases not matched to a gene. Here the CDR3 DNA reads TGTGCCATCGTAGCGGGATTACCCTCCTACGAGCAGTACTTC. Translating it yields CAIVAGLPSYEQYF.

The chain couples TRBV4-3 to TRBJ2-7; D is unresolved. Germline V gives CDR1 LGHNA, CDR2 YSLEER. This CDR3 spans 13 amino acids. V was pared by 0 bases and J by 4 bases, with 7 bases between. The CDR3 DNA reads TGCGCCAGCAGCCAAGAAAAAGGATACGAGCAGTACTTC. Protein: CASSQEKGYEQYF.